These 8 T cell receptor beta chains were sequenced from one sample in a study of shared clonotypes between healthy human individuals. Here immunoSEQ multiplex PCR was the method, and the copy in TCRdb shows in-frame clones only, minus some. The table has 1,500,000 or so clones, 97% to 99% seen once. The specimen sequenced was naive CD4+ T cells sorted from blood. Described subset: CD45RA+ positively selected. These TCRs come from a man aged 30 to 39 in good health.

The gene calls are TRBV27 and TRBJ2-1, with D possibly being TRBD1 (6 bases). The CDR3 is 14 amino acids. Germline assignment: CDR1 MNHEY and CDR2 SMNVEV (reference sequence). V was cut by 2 bases and J by 7 bases, with 12 bases left in between. CDR3 bases: TGTGCCAGCAGTTTAGGCCAGGGGCTGAATGAGCAGTTCTTC. Translating it yields CASSLGQGLNEQFF.

The J gene is TRBJ2-7, the V gene TRBV5-1; D perhaps matches TRBD2 (5 bases). Germline values: CDR1 SGHRS, CDR2 YFSETQ. With 4 bases removed from V and 5 bases from J, the gap between germline ends came to 19 bases. The CDR3 runs to 15 residues. This CDR3 is CASSVGPSSANEQYF. The CDR3 DNA reads as TGCGCCAGCAGCGTTGGCCCTAGTAGCGCCAACGAGCAGTACTTC.

This rearrangement joins TRBV4-1 to TRBJ2-3; 7 nucleotides agree with TRBD2. Germline trimming cut 3 bases from V and 2 bases from J; bases unmatched to any gene: 5. The CDR3 loop spans 15 amino acids. The germline V gene has CDR1 MGHRA and CDR2 YSYEKL. The CDR3 coding sequence is TGCGCCAGCAGCCAGGAAGCGGGATTCACAGATACGCAGTATTTT. The encoded protein is CASSQEAGFTDTQYF.

The CDR3 spells CASGGQANTGELFF. The CDR3 DNA reads as TGCGCCAGCGGGGGACAAGCGAACACCGGGGAGCTGTTTTTT. This rearrangement joins TRBV5-1 to TRBJ2-2, with a possible D match to TRBD1 (6 bases). V was pared by 7 bases and J by 0 bases, with 10 bases between. The CDR3 totals 14 residues. Germline V lookup: CDR1 SGHRS, CDR2 YFSETQ. Supplemented by reference TRBV5-1 and TRBJ2-2, the full variable domain reads KAGVTQTPRYLIKTRGQQVTLSCSPISGHRSVSWYQQTPGQGLQFLFEYFSETQRNKGNFPGRFSGRQFSNSRSEMNVSTLELGDSALYLCASGGQANTGELFFGEGSRLTVL.

This sequence joins TRBV27 and TRBJ1-4; the D gene is possibly TRBD1 (6 bases). The V and J ends lost 2 bases and 3 bases respectively, with 10 bases between them. The CDR3 is made up of 15 amino acids. Germline CDR1 and CDR2: MNHEY and SMNVEV (reference sequence). This CDR3 reads CASSLQGWANEKLFF. The CDR3 nucleotides are TGTGCCAGCAGTTTACAGGGGTGGGCTAATGAAAAACTGTTTTTT.

The rearrangement joins TRBV2 to TRBJ2-7; 10 bases map to TRBD2. The CDR3 totals 15 residues. The germline CDR1 and CDR2 sequences are SNHLY and FYNNEI. V shed 6 bases, J shed 3 bases, and the junction held 8 bases outside the gene matches. The CDR3 nucleotides read TGTGCCAGCAGCCTGGGACTAGCGTCAAACTACGAGCAGTACTTC. Translation: CASSLGLASNYEQYF.

The count of this clone is one. CDR3 nucleotides: TGTGCCAGTAGTATGGCAGGCCCCGCGAACACCGGGGAGCTGTTTTTT. Encoded protein: CASSMAGPANTGELFF. V is TRBV19 and J is TRBJ2-2; no firm D call. Germline values: CDR1 LNHDA, CDR2 SQIVND (reference sequence). The V end was cut by 3 bases, the J end by 0 bases, with 11 bases between. The CDR3 sequence is 16 residues long. The full variable domain, in which reference TRBV19 and TRBJ2-2 provide the parts outside the CDR3, is DGGITQSPKYLFRKEGQNVTLSCEQNLNHDAMYWYRQDPGQGLRLIYYSQIVNDFQKGDIAEGYSVSREKKESFPLTVTSAQKNPTAFYLCASSMAGPANTGELFFGEGSRLTVL.

This chain joins TRBV28 and TRBJ2-7, with D perhaps assigned TRBD1 or TRBD2 (5 bases each). There are 14 residues in the CDR3. Trimming cost V 9 bases and J 3 bases, with 18 bases left between them. Per germline, CDR1 MDHEN and CDR2 SYDVKM. The CDR3 DNA is TGTGCCAGTCTCCAGGGAGACAAGATCTACGAGCAGTACTTC. This gives the protein CASLQGDKIYEQYF.